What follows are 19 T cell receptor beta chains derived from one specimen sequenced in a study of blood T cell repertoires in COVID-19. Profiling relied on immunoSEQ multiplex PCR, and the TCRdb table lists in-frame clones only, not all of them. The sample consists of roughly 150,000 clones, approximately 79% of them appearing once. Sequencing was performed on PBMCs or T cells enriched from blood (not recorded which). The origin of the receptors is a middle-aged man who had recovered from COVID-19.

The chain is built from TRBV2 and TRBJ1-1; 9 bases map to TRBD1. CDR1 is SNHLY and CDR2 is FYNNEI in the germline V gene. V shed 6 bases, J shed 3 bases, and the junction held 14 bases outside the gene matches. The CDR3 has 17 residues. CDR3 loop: CASSVSDRGGRDTEAFF. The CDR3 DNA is TGTGCCAGCAGCGTCTCGGACAGGGGAGGGAGGGACACTGAAGCTTTCTTT.

The CDR3 here is CASRGSYIQETQYF. The CDR3 region has the DNA TGTGCCAGCAGGGGGAGTTACATACAAGAGACCCAGTACTTC. This rearrangement joins TRBV5-6 to TRBJ2-5; TRBD2 is a possible D gene (5 bases). Looked up from germline, CDR1 is SGHDT and CDR2 is YYEEEE. This CDR3 region has 14 residues. V lost 5 bases and J 2 bases, leaving 13 bases between the germline ends.

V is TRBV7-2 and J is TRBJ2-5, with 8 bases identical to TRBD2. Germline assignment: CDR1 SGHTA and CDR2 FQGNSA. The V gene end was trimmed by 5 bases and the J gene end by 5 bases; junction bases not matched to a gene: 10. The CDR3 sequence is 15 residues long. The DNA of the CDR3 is TGTGCCAGCAGCACCCGAGCGGGGGTGTGGGAGACCCAGTACTTC. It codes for CASSTRAGVWETQYF. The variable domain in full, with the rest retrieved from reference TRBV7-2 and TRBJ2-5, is GAGVSQSPSNKVTEKGKDVELRCDPISGHTALYWYRQSLGQGLEFLIYFQGNSAPDKSGLPSDRFSAERTGGSVSTLTIQRTQQEDSAVYLCASSTRAGVWETQYFGPGTRLLVL.

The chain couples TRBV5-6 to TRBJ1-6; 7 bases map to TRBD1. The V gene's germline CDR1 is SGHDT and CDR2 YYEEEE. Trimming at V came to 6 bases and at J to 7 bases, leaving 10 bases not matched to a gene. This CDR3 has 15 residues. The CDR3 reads CASTPGGSPNSPLHF. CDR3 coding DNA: TGTGCCAGCACCCCAGGGGGTTCGCCAAATTCACCCCTCCACTTT.

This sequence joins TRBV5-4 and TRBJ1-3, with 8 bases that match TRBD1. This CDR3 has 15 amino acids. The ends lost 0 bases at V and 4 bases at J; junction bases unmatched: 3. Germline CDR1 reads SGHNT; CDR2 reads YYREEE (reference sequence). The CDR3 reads CASSLGTGRGNTIYF. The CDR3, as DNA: TGTGCCAGCAGCTTGGGGACAGGGAGAGGAAACACCATATATTTT. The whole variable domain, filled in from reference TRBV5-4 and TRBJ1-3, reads ETGVTQSPTHLIKTRGQQVTLRCSSQSGHNTVSWYQQALGQGPQFIFQYYREEENGRGNFPPRFSGLQFPNYSSELNVNALELDDSALYLCASSLGTGRGNTIYFGEGSWLTVV.

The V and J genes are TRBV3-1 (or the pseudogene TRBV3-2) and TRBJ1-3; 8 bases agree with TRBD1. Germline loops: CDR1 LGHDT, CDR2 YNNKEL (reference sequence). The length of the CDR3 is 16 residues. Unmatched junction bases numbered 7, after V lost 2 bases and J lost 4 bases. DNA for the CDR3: TGTGCCAGCAGCCAAAGGACAGGGTTGAGAGGAAACACCATATATTTT. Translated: CASSQRTGLRGNTIYF.

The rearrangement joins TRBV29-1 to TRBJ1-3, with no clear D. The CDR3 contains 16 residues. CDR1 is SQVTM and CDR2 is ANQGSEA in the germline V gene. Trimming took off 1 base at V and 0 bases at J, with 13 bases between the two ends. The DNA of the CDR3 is TGCAGCGTTGAAGTAAGACCAGGCATCTCTGGAAACACCATATATTTT. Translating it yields CSVEVRPGISGNTIYF. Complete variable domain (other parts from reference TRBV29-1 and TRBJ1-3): SAVISQKPSRDICQRGTSLTIQCQVDSQVTMMFWYRQQPGQSLTLIATANQGSEATYESGFVIDKFPISRPNLTFSTLTVSNMSPEDSSIYLCSVEVRPGISGNTIYFGEGSWLTVV.

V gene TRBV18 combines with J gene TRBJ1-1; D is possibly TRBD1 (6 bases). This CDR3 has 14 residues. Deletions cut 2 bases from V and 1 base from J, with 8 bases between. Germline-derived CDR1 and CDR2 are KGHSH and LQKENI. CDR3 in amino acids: CASSPDRKNTEAFF. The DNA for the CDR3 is TGTGCCAGCTCACCAGACAGGAAGAACACTGAAGCTTTCTTT.

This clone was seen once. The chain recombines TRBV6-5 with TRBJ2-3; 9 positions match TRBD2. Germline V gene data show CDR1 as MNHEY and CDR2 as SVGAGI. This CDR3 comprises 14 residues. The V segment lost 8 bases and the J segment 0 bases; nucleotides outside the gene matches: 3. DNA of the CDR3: TGTGCCAGCGCGGCGGGGGGGAGCACAGATACGCAGTATTTT. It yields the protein CASAAGGSTDTQYF.

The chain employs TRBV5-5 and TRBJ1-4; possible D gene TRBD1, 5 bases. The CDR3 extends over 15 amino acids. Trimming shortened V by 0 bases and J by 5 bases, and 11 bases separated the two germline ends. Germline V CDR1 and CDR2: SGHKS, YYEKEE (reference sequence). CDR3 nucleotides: TGTGCCAGCAGCTTGGAGGGTGGGGGGAATGAAAAACTGTTTTTT. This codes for CASSLEGGGNEKLFF. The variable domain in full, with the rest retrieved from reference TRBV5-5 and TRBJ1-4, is DAGVTQSPTHLIKTRGQQVTLRCSPISGHKSVSWYQQVLGQGPQFIFQYYEKEERGRGNFPDRFSARQFPNYSSELNVNALLLGDSALYLCASSLEGGGNEKLFFGSGTQLSVL.

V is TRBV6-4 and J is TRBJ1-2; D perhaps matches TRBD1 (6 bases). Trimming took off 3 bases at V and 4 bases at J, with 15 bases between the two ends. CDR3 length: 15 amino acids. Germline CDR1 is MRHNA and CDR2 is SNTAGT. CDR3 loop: CASSDLYREAYGYTF. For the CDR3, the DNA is TGTGCCAGCAGTGATCTCTACAGGGAAGCCTATGGCTACACCTTC.

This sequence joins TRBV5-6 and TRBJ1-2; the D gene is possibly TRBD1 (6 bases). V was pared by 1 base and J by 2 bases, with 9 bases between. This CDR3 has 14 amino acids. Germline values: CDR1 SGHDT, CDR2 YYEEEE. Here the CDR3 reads CASSLRTGNYGYTF. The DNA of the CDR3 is TGTGCCAGCAGCTTGCGTACAGGGAACTATGGCTACACCTTC.

This chain's CDR3 is CAISEGDRGLLGYTF. The DNA of the CDR3 is TGTGCCATCAGTGAAGGTGACAGGGGGCTATTGGGCTACACCTTC. The chain has TRBV10-3 and TRBJ1-2; the match to TRBD1 covers 10 bases. The CDR3 contains 15 residues. Germline V gene lookup returns CDR1 ENHRY and CDR2 SYGVKD. V dropped 3 bases and J dropped 8; count of bases not matched to a gene: 9.

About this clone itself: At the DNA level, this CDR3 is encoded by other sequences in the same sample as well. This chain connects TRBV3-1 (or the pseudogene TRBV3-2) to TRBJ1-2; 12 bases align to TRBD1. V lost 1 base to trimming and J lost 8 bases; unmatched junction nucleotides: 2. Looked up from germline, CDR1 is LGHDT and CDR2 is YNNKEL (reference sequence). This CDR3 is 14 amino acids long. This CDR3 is CASSQAGTGGGYTF. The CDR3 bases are TGTGCCAGCAGCCAAGCCGGGACAGGGGGCGGCTACACCTTC.

As DNA, the CDR3 is TGTGCCAGCAGCTTAGATATGGGGGGGGAAGGAAACATTCAGTACTTC. This codes for CASSLDMGGEGNIQYF. V is TRBV7-8 and J is TRBJ2-4; 7 bases are shared with TRBD2. The CDR3 consists of 16 residues. The trim removed 1 base at V and 6 bases at J, leaving 9 bases unmatched. CDR1 is SGHVS and CDR2 is FQNEAQ in the germline V gene.

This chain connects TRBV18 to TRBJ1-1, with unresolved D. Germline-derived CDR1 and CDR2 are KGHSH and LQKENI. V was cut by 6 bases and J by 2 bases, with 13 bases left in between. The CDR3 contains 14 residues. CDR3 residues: CASSPSAKNTEAFF. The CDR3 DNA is TGTGCCAGCTCCCCAAGCGCGAAAAACACTGAAGCTTTCTTT.

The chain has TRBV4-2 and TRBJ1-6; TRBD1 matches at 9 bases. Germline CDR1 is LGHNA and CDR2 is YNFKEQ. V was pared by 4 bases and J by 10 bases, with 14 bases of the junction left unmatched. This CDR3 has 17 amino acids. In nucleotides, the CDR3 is TGTGCCAGCAGCCGCCCCTTGGGGGGACAGGGTGGCTCACCCCTCCACTTT. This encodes CASSRPLGGQGGSPLHF.

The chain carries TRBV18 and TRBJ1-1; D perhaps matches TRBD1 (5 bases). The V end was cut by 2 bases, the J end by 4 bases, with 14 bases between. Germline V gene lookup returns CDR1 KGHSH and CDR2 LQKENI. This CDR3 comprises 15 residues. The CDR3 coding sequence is TGTGCCAGCTCACCAGAGGTGGGGCTGGTCACTGAAGCTTTCTTT. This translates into CASSPEVGLVTEAFF.

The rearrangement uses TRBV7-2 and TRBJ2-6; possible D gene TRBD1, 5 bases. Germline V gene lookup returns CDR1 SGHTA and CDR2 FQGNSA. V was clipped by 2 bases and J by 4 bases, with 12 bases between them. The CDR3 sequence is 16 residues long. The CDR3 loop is CASSLTDSPGANVLTF. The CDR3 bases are TGTGCCAGCAGCTTAACCGACAGTCCCGGGGCCAACGTCCTGACTTTC.